This passage covers 28 T cell receptor beta chains from one sample sequenced in a study of blood T cell repertoires in COVID-19. Assay used: immunoSEQ multiplex PCR; TCRdb lists only in-frame clones, some missing. The table shows roughly 500,000 clones, with roughly 90% occurring only once. The sequenced sample consisted of PBMCs or T cells enriched from blood (not recorded which). The source is a woman between 35 and 50 years old who had recovered from COVID-19.

This sequence joins TRBV28 and TRBJ1-5; D is ambiguous. V lost 7 bases, J lost 2 bases, and 6 bases lay in between. CDR1 is MDHEN, CDR2 SYDVKM, per germline. CDR3 length: 12 residues. In DNA form, the CDR3 reads TGTGCCAGCAATAGTGGCAATCAGCCCCAGCATTTT. Encoded protein: CASNSGNQPQHF.

The chain links TRBV10-1 to TRBJ2-2, with D hard to call. From germline, CDR1 is WNHNN and CDR2 SYGVQD (reference sequence). The CDR3 runs 13 residues. Between the trimmed V and J ends, which lost 6 bases and 4 bases, there was a span of 9 bases. This CDR3 reads CASSAASTGELFF. CDR3 in DNA: TGCGCCAGCAGCGCGGCTAGCACCGGGGAGCTGTTTTTT.

This chain connects TRBV19 to TRBJ1-6, with 9 bases aligning to TRBD1. V dropped 9 bases and J dropped 9; count of bases not matched to a gene: 6. The germline V gene has CDR1 LNHDA and CDR2 SQIVND (reference sequence). This CDR3 is built from 13 residues. CDR3 sequence reads: CASGDRVVSPLHF. CDR3 coding DNA: TGTGCCAGCGGGGACAGGGTGGTTTCACCCCTCCACTTT. The full variable domain, with the rest looked up from reference TRBV19 and TRBJ1-6, is DGGITQSPKYLFRKEGQNVTLSCEQNLNHDAMYWYRQDPGQGLRLIYYSQIVNDFQKGDIAEGYSVSREKKESFPLTVTSAQKNPTAFYLCASGDRVVSPLHFGNGTRLTVT.

This clone was seen a few times. The chain recombines TRBV23-1 with TRBJ1-4; D unresolved. TRBV23-1 is noted as an ORF with a role that remains uncertain. Deletions cut 0 bases from V and 1 base from J, with 6 bases between. This CDR3 comprises 15 residues. The CDR3 DNA follows: TGCGCCAGCAGTCAATCCTGGCTAACTAATGAAAAACTGTTTTTT. It specifies CASSQSWLTNEKLFF.

This sequence joins TRBV7-2 and TRBJ2-7, with D tentatively TRBD1 (5 bases). The V end was cut by 5 bases, the J end by 0 bases, with 8 bases between. CDR3 length equals 13 residues. The germline gives CDR1 SGHTA, CDR2 FQGNSA. CDR3 region: CASSTRASYEQYF. In DNA form, the CDR3 reads TGTGCCAGCAGCACCAGGGCCTCCTACGAGCAGTACTTC.

The rearrangement uses TRBV4-1 and TRBJ1-2, with TRBD1 as a possible D gene (6 bases). Trimming removed 0 bases at V and 1 base at J, with 6 bases between. The CDR3 runs 14 residues. The germline V gene has CDR1 MGHRA and CDR2 YSYEKL. The CDR3 DNA follows: TGCGCCAGCAGCCAAGAACAGGGTAACTATGGCTACACCTTC. It is translated as CASSQEQGNYGYTF.

The V call is TRBV7-9, the J call TRBJ1-1; TRBD1 is a possible D gene (5 bases). V was clipped by 5 bases and J by 4 bases, with 11 bases between them. The germline V gene encodes CDR1 SEHNR and CDR2 FQNEAQ (reference sequence). This CDR3 spans 13 amino acids. In DNA, the CDR3 is TGTGCCAGCAGCCCCACGCAGGGCACTGAAGCTTTCTTT. Encoded protein: CASSPTQGTEAFF.

Comment on this clone: The sample holds other DNA sequences that translate to the same CDR3. The genes are TRBV7-9 and TRBJ1-5; D remains unclear. The CDR3 is 14 residues long. Germline CDR1 reads SEHNR; CDR2 reads FQNEAQ (reference sequence). Trimming shortened V by 0 bases and J by 4 bases, and 7 bases separated the two germline ends. The CDR3 sequence: CASSLASGNQPQHF. The CDR3 DNA is TGTGCCAGCAGCTTAGCATCAGGTAATCAGCCCCAGCATTTT.

This clone was counted a single time. The chain has TRBV6-5 and TRBJ2-3; TRBD1 matches 7 bases. CDR1 and CDR2 (germline): MNHEY, SVGAGI. J lost 2 bases, V lost 6 bases, and 2 bases had no gene match. The length of the CDR3 is 13 residues. Here the CDR3 reads CASSGTVTDTQYF. CDR3 in DNA: TGTGCCAGCAGCGGGACAGTCACAGATACGCAGTATTTT.

The rearrangement joins TRBV3-1 (or the pseudogene TRBV3-2) to TRBJ2-7; a possible D gene is TRBD1 (6 bases). V gave up 6 bases and J gave up 6 bases, with 24 bases separating them. The germline CDR1 and CDR2 sequences are LGHDT and YNNKEL (reference sequence). The CDR3 consists of 16 residues. The CDR3 sequence: CASRHIRTGHDGEQYF. The CDR3 nucleotides read TGTGCCAGCAGACATATTCGCACGGGACATGACGGCGAGCAGTACTTC.

V is TRBV9 and J is TRBJ2-1, with D perhaps TRBD2 (6 bases). V lost 0 bases and J lost 8, with 15 bases in between. The CDR3 runs to 15 residues. The germline CDR1 and CDR2 sequences are SGDLS and YYNGEE. This CDR3 is CASSVAVTSSDEQFF. Written as DNA, the CDR3 is TGTGCCAGCAGCGTAGCTGTCACTAGCAGCGATGAGCAGTTCTTC.

The chain recombines TRBV6-5 with TRBJ1-2, with 7 nucleotides matching TRBD1. With V trimmed by 5 bases and J by 8 bases, 11 bases remained unmatched. Per the germline V gene, CDR1 is MNHEY and CDR2 is SVGAGI. The CDR3 sequence is 14 residues long. The chain's CDR3 is CASSTAIRGKGYTF. The CDR3 DNA sequence: TGTGCCAGCAGTACCGCGATCAGGGGGAAAGGCTACACCTTC.

The chain links TRBV2 to TRBJ1-1, with no clear D. This CDR3 has 14 residues. Per germline, CDR1 SNHLY and CDR2 FYNNEI. V dropped 2 bases and J dropped 5 bases, with 12 bases sitting between them. This CDR3 is CASSESAGLTEAFF. The CDR3 DNA sequence: TGTGCCAGCAGTGAATCGGCAGGTCTTACTGAAGCTTTCTTT.

The rearrangement links TRBV4-1 to TRBJ2-7; 7 bases match TRBD2. The trim removed 0 bases at V and 4 bases at J, leaving 15 bases unmatched. The CDR3 length is 18 residues. Germline CDR1 and CDR2: MGHRA and YSYEKL. The CDR3 protein is CASSQDYREGRRSYEQYF. CDR3 sequence (DNA): TGCGCCAGCAGCCAAGATTATAGGGAGGGCAGGCGAAGTTACGAGCAGTACTTC.

The chain couples TRBV13 to TRBJ2-1; 7 bases agree with TRBD2. The CDR3 consists of 16 residues. V shed 5 bases, J shed 2 bases, and the junction held 9 bases outside the gene matches. Germline assignment: CDR1 PRHDT and CDR2 FYEKMQ (reference sequence). The CDR3 sequence is CASSQDSRGTYNEQFF. The CDR3 DNA reads TGTGCCAGCAGCCAAGATTCGCGGGGGACCTACAATGAGCAGTTCTTC.

This chain connects TRBV7-2 to TRBJ2-1, with 7 bases fitting TRBD2. Germline V gives CDR1 SGHTA, CDR2 FQGNSA. The CDR3 totals 13 residues. The V gene end was trimmed by 5 bases and the J gene end by 11 bases; junction bases not matched to a gene: 9. In DNA form, the CDR3 reads TGTGCCAGCAGCGTAGGGGCCGGGAGGCAGCAGTTCTTC. As protein: CASSVGAGRQQFF.

V usage is TRBV12-3 or TRBV12-4 and J usage is TRBJ1-1; a possible D gene is TRBD1 (6 bases). The V and J ends lost 6 bases and 6 bases respectively, with 11 bases between them. This CDR3 contains 12 residues. CDR3: CASSLRTAEAFF. The CDR3 DNA sequence: TGTGCCAGCAGCTTAAGGACAGCTGAAGCTTTCTTT.

The chain couples TRBV12-3 or TRBV12-4 to TRBJ2-5; D remains unclear. The V end was cut by 8 bases, the J end by 1 base, with 8 bases between. The CDR3 extends over 12 amino acids. The chain's CDR3 is CASAATQETQYF. The DNA for the CDR3 is TGTGCCAGCGCAGCGACCCAAGAGACCCAGTACTTC.

This clone came up a few times. V and J are TRBV10-3 and TRBJ1-2; 7 bases line up with TRBD1. With 6 bases clipped from V and 6 bases from J, the junction kept 4 bases outside the gene matches. CDR3 length: 12 residues. Germline V lookup: CDR1 ENHRY, CDR2 SYGVKD. For the CDR3, the DNA is TGTGCCATCAGCCTAACAGGGGATGGCTACACCTTC. Its protein is CAISLTGDGYTF.

The V gene is TRBV24-1, the J gene TRBJ1-1; D is ambiguous. The CDR3 is made up of 12 amino acids. The germline V gene encodes CDR1 KGHDR and CDR2 SFDVKD. V lost 4 bases to trimming and J lost 4 bases, with 6 bases between them. CDR3 sequence reads: CATSEAGTEAFF. The CDR3 DNA reads TGTGCCACCAGTGAGGCGGGCACTGAAGCTTTCTTT.

This chain links TRBV5-1 with TRBJ2-4, with 8 bases matching TRBD1. CDR3 size: 14 residues. Germline values: CDR1 SGHRS, CDR2 YFSETQ. Trimming removed 4 bases from V and 7 bases from J; junction bases left unmatched: 7. Here the CDR3 reads CASSPQGALNIQYF. CDR3 coding DNA: TGCGCCAGCAGCCCGCAGGGGGCGTTGAACATTCAGTACTTC.

The chain uses TRBV27 and TRBJ2-1; D is unclear. The V end was cut by 5 bases, the J end by 4 bases, with 18 bases between. Germline V gives CDR1 MNHEY, CDR2 SMNVEV (reference sequence). The CDR3 is made up of 16 amino acids. CDR3 region: CASSPFGQNVYNEQFF. CDR3 DNA sequence: TGTGCCAGCAGTCCGTTTGGCCAGAATGTATACAATGAGCAGTTCTTC.

This clone was counted only a few times. This chain links TRBV9 with TRBJ1-1; no definite D call. Germline CDR1 reads SGDLS; CDR2 reads YYNGEE. This CDR3 contains 15 residues. V shed 4 bases and J shed 3 bases, with 16 bases lying between them. The CDR3 DNA reads as TGTGCCAGCAGCTGGGCAGGCCGCTGGGACACTGAAGCTTTCTTT. Protein: CASSWAGRWDTEAFF.

This clone was seen only once. CDR3 in amino acids: CASSIIGTGNTEAFF. Written as DNA, the CDR3 is TGTGCCAGTAGTATTATAGGGACAGGGAACACTGAAGCTTTCTTT. The V and J genes are TRBV19 and TRBJ1-1, with 8 positions matching TRBD1. Per germline, CDR1 LNHDA and CDR2 SQIVND (reference sequence). With V trimmed by 3 bases and J by 1 base, 4 bases remained unmatched. The CDR3 covers 15 residues.

V gene TRBV10-1 combines with J gene TRBJ1-1; D not resolved. Germline assignment: CDR1 WNHNN and CDR2 SYGVQD (reference sequence). Trimming took off 4 bases at V and 4 bases at J, with 19 bases between the two ends. The CDR3 totals 16 residues. The CDR3 sequence is CASSGPGRSSGTEAFF. The CDR3 DNA follows: TGCGCCAGCAGTGGACCCGGGAGGTCCTCGGGCACTGAAGCTTTCTTT.

This chain connects TRBV5-1 to TRBJ1-2, with 8 positions matching TRBD1. V lost 4 bases and J lost 4; bases outside the gene matches: 9. CDR3 length: 15 amino acids. Germline V gene data show CDR1 as SGHRS and CDR2 as YFSETQ. The CDR3 loop is CASSPGDRSPYGYTF. CDR3 DNA: TGCGCCAGCAGCCCGGGGGACAGGAGCCCCTATGGCTACACCTTC.

V is TRBV7-9 and J is TRBJ1-2; D might be TRBD1 (5 bases). CDR1 and CDR2 (germline): SEHNR, FQNEAQ (reference sequence). Trimming pared 6 bases from V and 3 bases from J, leaving 20 bases between. CDR3 size: 16 residues. The CDR3 DNA follows: TGTGCCAGCAGTTATACACCCGGGGGAGGCTACTATGGCTACACCTTC. Its protein is CASSYTPGGGYYGYTF.

The chain combines TRBV18 with TRBJ1-6; TRBD1 might be the D (5 bases). Deletions cut 4 bases from V and 14 bases from J, with 21 bases between. There are 15 residues in the CDR3. Germline CDR1 is KGHSH and CDR2 is LQKENI. CDR3 in DNA: TGTGCCAGCTCACTCCTCCGACAGTCCTATCGGGCCCTCCACTTT. This gives the protein CASSLLRQSYRALHF.